This is a list of T cell receptor beta chains from one sample in a study of blood T cell repertoires in COVID-19. The method was immunoSEQ multiplex PCR; TCRdb's version includes in-frame clones alone and lacks a portion of them. Of 350,000 to 550,000 clones in the sample, 70% to 90% were seen once. The source material was PBMCs or T cells enriched from blood (not recorded which). The source is a woman aged 18-29 years with acute COVID-19. CDR3s include the opening cysteine and the closing phenylalanine or tryptophan.

v_call cdr3_aa
TRBV10-3 CAILGTSGGMNEQFF
TRBV7-2 CASSPGTGGAYEQYF
TRBV7-9 CASSLLAPDSNTIYF
TRBV30 CAWSEGLAGVWETQYF
TRBV6-1 CASSENLGAPETQYF
TRBV5-8 CASSTLGRSNYGYTF
TRBV7-2 CASSLAAGANEKLFF
TRBV10-3 CAISADSSYNEQFF
TRBV28 CASSPGQGRGGYTF
TRBV7-3 CASSQDLGTQYF
TRBV20-1 CSASFPGQNTEAFF
TRBV5-1 CASSPSWTGNGYTF
TRBV29-1 CSVVGSWETQYF
TRBV7-2 CASSLGNRLAGGQDTQYF
TRBV7-8 CASSWGLAGGYEQYF
TRBV3-1/TRBV3-2 CASSQDWTSGSPYNEQFF
TRBV27 CASSLTGSTGELFF
TRBV18 CASSQADRNNSPLHF
TRBV2 CASSRGSSPYEQYF
TRBV4-3 CASSQDHRARGNTIYF
TRBV5-1 CASSSGGREQFF
TRBV19 CASSSDPQVGNQPQHF
TRBV2 CATTGTANTEAFF
TRBV5-1 CASSLDRLAATYEQYF
TRBV11-2 CASSGIDGQGAYEQYF
TRBV29-1 CSVEYGQVKLFF
TRBV18 CASSPRGNPTDERNEQFF
TRBV7-2 CASSLSNNQPQHF
TRBV7-9 CASSQGDYGYTF
TRBV27 CASSPLGQHNQPQHF
TRBV12-5 CASGSGQGNTEAFF
TRBV27 CASSDGTPTYEQYF
TRBV3-1/TRBV3-2 CASSLRQGSEQYF
TRBV2 CASCSGRGSYNEQFF
TRBV4-1 CASSQAGALGTEAFF
TRBV5-1 CASSLGSAGGENIQYF
TRBV4-1 CASSPRAGGKSTDTQYF
TRBV9 CASSVGSNNEQFF
TRBV7-2 CASSLLPGQETQYF
TRBV12-3/TRBV12-4 CASTRQLLEGYTF
TRBV5-1 CASSPGQGAPTNEKLFF
TRBV9 CASSVGAGGPQTGELFF
TRBV5-8 CASSLTGPGYGYTF
TRBV6-5 CASSYSRGYGYTF
TRBV7-6 CASSLTGGPGGEKLFF
TRBV9 CASSYRQSPYYEQYF
TRBV28 CASSLETSETQYF
TRBV11-1 CASRQPGETGYTF